Below are 20 T cell receptor beta chains sequenced from a single sample in a study of PD-L1 blockade in urothelial cancer. Indicated time point: pretreatment peripheral blood. Clones were read by immunoSEQ multiplex PCR, and TCRdb kept only the in-frame ones, dropping some. The profile shows tens of thousands of clones, 90% of them singletons. Sample: PBMCs, taken around atezolizumab (anti-PD-L1) treatment. The receptors originated from a man in his 70s with urothelial cancer.

The rearrangement joins TRBV10-3 to TRBJ1-5; 7 bases match TRBD1. The CDR3 runs 15 residues. Germline V lookup: CDR1 ENHRY, CDR2 SYGVKD. V was clipped by 2 bases and J by 0 bases; unmatched bases: 1. The CDR3 spells CAISEDRASNQPQHF. DNA for the CDR3: TGTGCCATCAGTGAGGACAGGGCTAGCAATCAGCCCCAGCATTTT.

The gene calls are TRBV4-1 and TRBJ2-1; 10 bases line up with TRBD2. CDR1 and CDR2 (germline): MGHRA, YSYEKL. CDR3 length: 16 residues. The ends lost 2 bases at V and 3 bases at J; junction bases unmatched: 4. The CDR3 DNA reads as TGCGCCAGCAGCCAAACTAGCGGGGCCGTCTACAATGAGCAGTTCTTC. This sequence encodes CASSQTSGAVYNEQFF.

The rearrangement joins TRBV10-1 to TRBJ2-3, with TRBD1 as a possible D gene (6 bases). The ends were cut back, 0 bases at V and 8 bases at J, with 18 bases in the middle. The CDR3 totals 16 residues. Germline values: CDR1 WNHNN, CDR2 SYGVQD (reference sequence). In nucleotides, the CDR3 is TGCGCCAGCAGTGAGTCCGGACAGCCAAAAGTCCGTACGCAGTATTTT. Amino acids: CASSESGQPKVRTQYF.

This chain uses TRBV19 with TRBJ2-7; TRBD1 is a possible D gene (6 bases). This CDR3 is built from 13 residues. Germline lookup yields CDR1 LNHDA and CDR2 SQIVND (reference sequence). V lost 4 bases, J lost 4 bases, and 11 bases lay in between. The CDR3 sequence is CASSNVQGYEQYF. DNA of the CDR3: TGTGCCAGTAGTAACGTACAGGGTTACGAGCAGTACTTC.

V is TRBV29-1 and J is TRBJ2-1, with 9 bases lining up with TRBD1. V dropped 4 bases and J dropped 10; count of bases not matched to a gene: 8. Germline CDR1 and CDR2: SQVTM and ANQGSEA. CDR3 length: 13 amino acids. The CDR3 reads CSVGRDRVKEQFF. CDR3 sequence (DNA): TGCAGCGTTGGAAGGGACAGGGTCAAGGAGCAGTTCTTC.

The chain has TRBV5-8 and TRBJ2-7, with D perhaps TRBD1 (6 bases). The V gene lost 6 bases and the J gene lost 4 bases, with 20 bases spanning the gap. This CDR3 comprises 15 residues. CDR1 and CDR2 (germline): SGHTS, YDEGEE. CDR3 DNA: TGTGCCAGCACCCGAATGGGGGCCCACACTTACGAGCAGTACTTC. This encodes CASTRMGAHTYEQYF.

This clone was observed a few times. The chain recombines TRBV2 with TRBJ1-1, with 11 bases lining up with TRBD1. The CDR3 length is 13 residues. The trim removed 6 bases at V and 5 bases at J, leaving 2 bases unmatched. Germline V gives CDR1 SNHLY, CDR2 FYNNEI. CDR3 region: CASRGTGGTEAFF. As DNA, the CDR3 is TGTGCCAGCAGAGGGACAGGGGGAACTGAAGCTTTCTTT. The full variable domain, with the rest looked up from reference TRBV2 and TRBJ1-1, is EPEVTQTPSHQVTQMGQEVILRCVPISNHLYFYWYRQILGQKVEFLVSFYNNEISEKSEIFDDQFSVERPDGSNFTLKIRSTKLEDSAMYFCASRGTGGTEAFFGQGTRLTVV.

This chain uses TRBV7-9 with TRBJ2-5, with TRBD1 matching 10 bases. The CDR3 contains 15 residues. V shed 7 bases and J 4 bases; nucleotides not matched to a gene: 9. Germline CDR1 is SEHNR and CDR2 is FQNEAQ (reference sequence). The CDR3 DNA reads TGTGCCAGCATTTTAGGGACAGGGGAAGGAGAGACCCAGTACTTC. Protein product: CASILGTGEGETQYF.

The V call is TRBV10-3, the J call TRBJ2-7; TRBD2 matches at 10 bases. V lost 2 bases and J lost 0; bases outside the gene matches: 1. CDR3 length: 15 amino acids. Germline V gives CDR1 ENHRY, CDR2 SYGVKD. CDR3 residues: CAISEGLADSYEQYF. CDR3 sequence (DNA): TGTGCCATCAGTGAGGGACTAGCGGACTCCTACGAGCAGTACTTC.

The rearrangement uses TRBV15 and TRBJ1-1; a possible D gene is TRBD1 (5 bases). V was shortened by 6 bases and J by 6 bases, with 26 bases between the two germline ends. The CDR3 is 17 amino acids. Germline CDR1 LNHNV, CDR2 YYDKDF (reference sequence). The CDR3 sequence is CATSPLFTGTPFPEAFF. In DNA, the CDR3 is TGTGCCACCAGTCCTCTCTTCACCGGGACTCCCTTTCCTGAAGCTTTCTTT.

V usage is TRBV9 and J usage is TRBJ2-3; 11 bases line up with TRBD2. Germline V gene sequence: CDR1 SGDLS, CDR2 YYNGEE. Trimming took 4 bases from V and 3 from J; bases not matched to a gene: 7. The CDR3 runs to 16 residues. The CDR3 DNA is TGTGCCAGCAGCCCAGATAGCGGGAGGGCTACAGATACGCAGTATTTT. Its translation: CASSPDSGRATDTQYF.

The V and J genes are TRBV7-3 and TRBJ2-3, with 11 positions matching TRBD2. Germline V gene sequence: CDR1 SGHTA, CDR2 FQGTGA. The CDR3 is 15 amino acids. The junction had 5 bases not matched to a gene; V was cut back by 5 bases and J by 4 bases. DNA for the CDR3: TGTGCCAGCAGCCTTAGCGGGAGGGCCTCAGATACGCAGTATTTT. This sequence encodes CASSLSGRASDTQYF.

The V gene is TRBV19, the J gene TRBJ1-1, with D tentatively TRBD1 (6 bases). V was shortened by 5 bases and J by 3 bases, with 16 bases between the two germline ends. From germline, CDR1 is LNHDA and CDR2 SQIVND (reference sequence). This CDR3 comprises 15 residues. The chain's CDR3 is CASSFGGWTHTEAFF. In DNA, the CDR3 is TGTGCCAGTAGTTTTGGGGGCTGGACTCACACTGAAGCTTTCTTT. The variable domain in full, with the rest retrieved from reference TRBV19 and TRBJ1-1, is DGGITQSPKYLFRKEGQNVTLSCEQNLNHDAMYWYRQDPGQGLRLIYYSQIVNDFQKGDIAEGYSVSREKKESFPLTVTSAQKNPTAFYLCASSFGGWTHTEAFFGQGTRLTVV.

The chain links TRBV9 to TRBJ2-2; 10 bases line up with TRBD2. CDR3 length: 15 residues. In germline, CDR1 is SGDLS, CDR2 YYNGEE. The V segment lost 4 bases and the J segment 5 bases; nucleotides outside the gene matches: 5. CDR3 in amino acids: CASSQTSGFTGELFF. Written as DNA, the CDR3 is TGTGCCAGCAGCCAGACTAGCGGGTTTACCGGGGAGCTGTTTTTT. The full variable domain, in which reference TRBV9 and TRBJ2-2 provide the parts outside the CDR3, is DSGVTQTPKHLITATGQRVTLRCSPRSGDLSVYWYQQSLDQGLQFLIQYYNGEERAKGNILERFSAQQFPDLHSELNLSSLELGDSALYFCASSQTSGFTGELFFGEGSRLTVL.

V is TRBV9 and J is TRBJ2-7, with D hard to call. Germline V lookup: CDR1 SGDLS, CDR2 YYNGEE. The CDR3 runs to 14 residues. Trimming stripped 0 bases from V and 6 bases from J, with 13 bases between. The CDR3 nucleotides read TGTGCCAGCAGCGTAGGACCAGACACCGGCGAGCAGTACTTC. Protein: CASSVGPDTGEQYF.

V is TRBV5-1 and J is TRBJ2-2; D gene uncertain. Germline-derived CDR1 and CDR2 are SGHRS and YFSETQ. The V end was cut by 6 bases, the J end by 2 bases, with 20 bases between. This CDR3 has 17 amino acids. The CDR3 is CASTGVPTIPNTGELFF. DNA of the CDR3: TGCGCCAGCACCGGAGTCCCGACGATACCAAACACCGGGGAGCTGTTTTTT. Full variable domain (remainder filled in from reference TRBV5-1 and TRBJ2-2): KAGVTQTPRYLIKTRGQQVTLSCSPISGHRSVSWYQQTPGQGLQFLFEYFSETQRNKGNFPGRFSGRQFSNSRSEMNVSTLELGDSALYLCASTGVPTIPNTGELFFGEGSRLTVL.

The chain has TRBV18 and TRBJ2-7; TRBD2 aligns across 11 bases. CDR1 and CDR2 (germline): KGHSH, LQKENI. This CDR3 contains 15 residues. Trimming cost V 1 base and J 3 bases; bases outside gene matches: 2. CDR3 DNA sequence: TGTGCCAGCTCACCACTAACTAGCGGGAGCTACGAGCAGTACTTC. The encoded protein is CASSPLTSGSYEQYF.

This rearrangement joins TRBV29-1 to TRBJ1-2, with 12 bases matching TRBD1. Germline V CDR1 and CDR2: SQVTM, ANQGSEA. V shed 6 bases and J 4 bases; nucleotides not matched to a gene: 3. There are 13 residues in the CDR3. In nucleotides, the CDR3 is TGCAGCGTCTCGGGACAGGGGGCCTATGGCTACACCTTC. This translates into CSVSGQGAYGYTF.

The chain employs TRBV28 and TRBJ2-1; D unclear. The CDR3 has 13 amino acids. Trimming stripped 2 bases from V and 6 bases from J, with 8 bases between. Germline V gene sequence: CDR1 MDHEN, CDR2 SYDVKM. The CDR3 coding sequence is TGTGCCAGCAGTTTAGTCCCACTCAATGAGCAGTTCTTC. Translation: CASSLVPLNEQFF.

This chain connects TRBV5-1 to TRBJ2-1; TRBD2 is a possible D gene (6 bases). This CDR3 is 15 amino acids long. CDR1 SGHRS and CDR2 YFSETQ come from the germline V gene. The V and J ends lost 3 bases and 7 bases respectively, with 17 bases between them. DNA for the CDR3: TGCGCCAGCAGCTCCGCCGGCGGGGCCCCTAATGAGCAGTTCTTC. Its translation is CASSSAGGAPNEQFF.